The rows below give T cell receptor beta chains drawn from one sample of a study of blood T cell repertoires in COVID-19. TCRdb's table, derived via immunoSEQ multiplex PCR, lists solely in-frame clones and lacks some. In the table there are approximately 230,000 clones, approximately 86% of which are singletons. The sample consisted of PBMCs or T cells enriched from blood (not recorded which). The source of these receptors is a woman aged 25 to 39 with acute COVID-19. Each CDR3 is given with its conserved first and last residue. The D gene is left open where the match is weak. Clone sizes are given selectively: once, few, many, or a class where the clone is expanded.

d_gene	abundance	v_gene	j_gene	CDR3aa	CDR3nt
TRBD2	NA	TRBV2	TRBJ2-3	CASRQRLAPTDTQYF	TGTGCCAGCAGACAAAGACTAGCCCCCACAGATACGCAGTATTTT
TRBD1	once	TRBV5-1	TRBJ2-5	CASSLGQTDRGETQYF	TGCGCCAGCAGCTTGGGGCAGACCGACAGGGGGGAGACCCAGTACTTC
TRBD1	NA	TRBV28	TRBJ1-1	CASSRVTGGEAFF	TGTGCCAGCAGCCGAGTAACAGGGGGTGAAGCTTTCTTT
NA	NA	TRBV28	TRBJ1-2	CASSGQAYTF	TGTGCCAGCAGTGGTCAGGCCTACACCTTC
NA	NA	TRBV18	TRBJ1-2	CASSPSRDYGYTF	TGTGCCAGCTCACCAAGCAGGGACTATGGCTACACCTTC
NA	NA	TRBV16	TRBJ1-6	CASSRGGSYNSPLHF	TGTGCCAGCAGCCGCGGTGGCTCCTATAATTCACCCCTCCACTTT
NA	NA	TRBV6-5	TRBJ2-1	CASSYPGQGGLNEQFF	TGTGCCAGCAGTTACCCCGGGCAGGGGGGATTGAATGAGCAGTTCTTC
TRBD2	NA	TRBV25-1	TRBJ2-1	CASSPRTSPDEQFF	TGTGCCAGCAGTCCTCGGACTAGTCCGGATGAGCAGTTCTTC
NA	NA	TRBV2	TRBJ2-3	CASSEGGRGADTQYF	TGTGCCAGCAGTGAAGGTGGCAGGGGGGCAGATACGCAGTATTTT
TRBD1	NA	TRBV2	TRBJ1-1	CASSSQGEGAFF	TGTGCCAGCAGTTCCCAGGGGGAAGGAGCTTTCTTT
TRBD2	NA	TRBV7-9	TRBJ2-5	CASSPRLAERQETQYF	TGTGCCAGCAGCCCCAGGCTAGCGGAGAGGCAAGAGACCCAGTACTTC
NA	few	TRBV4-1	TRBJ2-7	CASSQAPGGRQGSEQYF	TGCGCCAGCAGCCAAGCACCGGGCGGGCGCCAGGGGTCTGAGCAGTACTTC
NA	NA	TRBV9	TRBJ1-1	CASSASGNTEAFF	TGTGCCAGCAGCGCATCAGGGAACACTGAAGCTTTCTTT
NA	NA	TRBV6-1	TRBJ1-2	CASSEVSLADGYTF	TGTGCCAGCAGTGAAGTCTCCTTGGCGGATGGCTACACCTTC
NA	NA	TRBV28	TRBJ1-6	CASRGTGGSPLHF	TGTGCCAGCAGGGGGACCGGGGGTTCACCCCTCCACTTT
TRBD2	NA	TRBV5-1	TRBJ2-1	CASSWPGEAGGSYNEQFF	TGCGCCAGCAGCTGGCCGGGCGAGGCGGGGGGTTCCTACAATGAGCAGTTCTTC
NA	NA	TRBV20-1	TRBJ1-2	CIPRTDYGYTF	TGCATCCCCCGGACAGACTATGGCTACACCTTC
NA	NA	TRBV2	TRBJ1-3	CASSDQSPGAGNTIYF	TGTGCCAGCAGCGACCAATCTCCAGGGGCTGGAAACACCATATATTTT
NA	few	TRBV4-1	TRBJ2-7	CASSQGGAGTYEQYF	TGCGCCAGCAGCCAAGGCGGGGCGGGTACCTACGAGCAGTACTTC
NA	NA	TRBV6-5	TRBJ2-5	CATEERETQYF	TGTGCCACCGAGGAGCGGGAGACCCAGTACTTC
NA	NA	TRBV4-1	TRBJ2-1	CASSQVPGAQYNEQFF	TGCGCCAGCAGCCAAGTGCCGGGAGCGCAATACAATGAGCAGTTCTTC
NA	NA	TRBV28	TRBJ1-2	CASSPPGLTSSHGYTF	TGTGCCAGCAGTCCACCTGGGCTGACAAGTTCGCATGGCTACACCTTC
TRBD1	NA	TRBV5-6	TRBJ2-3	CASSTDRGLGTQYF	TGTGCCAGCAGCACAGACAGGGGGCTAGGTACGCAGTATTTT
NA	NA	TRBV24-1	TRBJ1-4	CATSDLHSLTPTNEKLFF	TGTGCCACCAGTGATTTGCATTCCCTAACTCCGACTAATGAAAAACTGTTTTTT
TRBD1	few	TRBV6-1	TRBJ2-7	CASSEGQGLNSYEQYF	TGTGCCAGCAGTGAGGGACAGGGGCTCAATTCCTACGAGCAGTACTTC
TRBD2	NA	TRBV27	TRBJ2-3	CASSFIREGPVDTQYF	TGTGCCAGCAGTTTTATTCGGGAGGGCCCTGTAGATACGCAGTATTTT
NA	NA	TRBV7-2	TRBJ2-7	CASSSSPYEQYF	TGTGCCAGCAGCTCGAGCCCCTACGAGCAGTACTTC
NA	once	TRBV2	TRBJ1-1	CASSARGTEAFF	TGTGCCAGCAGCGCCAGGGGTACTGAAGCTTTCTTT
NA	NA	TRBV5-1	TRBJ2-7	CASSRDTKYEQYF	TGCGCCAGCAGCAGGGACACGAAATACGAGCAGTACTTC
TRBD1	NA	TRBV7-3	TRBJ2-1	CASSLRVGGQGAGYNEQFF	TGTGCCAGCAGCTTAAGGGTGGGTGGACAGGGGGCAGGCTACAATGAGCAGTTCTTC
NA	NA	TRBV3-1/TRBV3-2	TRBJ1-1	CASSPYLIDTEAFF	TGTGCCAGCAGCCCCTACCTAATCGACACTGAAGCTTTCTTT
TRBD2	NA	TRBV15	TRBJ2-1	CATSDDQRTSAYHEQFF	TGTGCCACCAGCGATGATCAGAGGACTAGCGCATATCATGAGCAGTTCTTC
TRBD2	few	TRBV4-1	TRBJ2-7	CASSHFSGRSYEQYF	TGCGCCAGCAGCCACTTTAGCGGGAGGTCCTACGAGCAGTACTTC
TRBD2	NA	TRBV6-4	TRBJ2-3	CASSRLAGSQDTQYF	TGTGCCAGCAGTAGACTAGCGGGGTCCCAAGATACGCAGTATTTT
TRBD1	NA	TRBV25-1	TRBJ1-1	CASQDREPMGAFF	TGTGCCAGCCAGGACAGGGAGCCTATGGGGGCTTTCTTT
NA	NA	TRBV6-6	TRBJ2-3	CASSRLSDSPSGTQYF	TGTGCCAGCAGTCGACTTTCGGACAGTCCCAGTGGTACGCAGTATTTT
TRBD1	NA	TRBV10-3	TRBJ1-6	CAIGDSKGDSPLHF	TGTGCCATTGGGGACAGTAAGGGAGATTCACCCCTCCACTTT
TRBD1	NA	TRBV29-1	TRBJ2-1	CSVERGQGPYNEQFF	TGCAGCGTTGAGCGGGGACAGGGTCCCTACAATGAGCAGTTCTTC
TRBD1	once	TRBV11-2	TRBJ1-6	CASSLRGQTYNSPLHF	TGTGCCAGCAGCCTAAGGGGACAGACGTATAATTCACCCCTCCACTTT
TRBD1	NA	TRBV28	TRBJ1-5	CASSLLASEGASNQPQHF	TGTGCCAGCAGTTTACTCGCCAGTGAGGGGGCCAGCAATCAGCCCCAGCATTTT
NA	NA	TRBV6-5	TRBJ2-1	CASSLTKQGEEQFF	TGTGCCAGCAGTCTAACCAAGCAGGGCGAGGAGCAGTTCTTC
NA	NA	TRBV2	TRBJ2-1	CASRQFNNEQFF	TGTGCCAGCCGACAGTTTAACAATGAGCAGTTCTTC
TRBD2	NA	TRBV7-3	TRBJ2-1	CASSLNSGLAGLNEQFF	TGTGCCAGCAGCTTAAACAGCGGACTAGCGGGCCTTAATGAGCAGTTCTTC
NA	NA	TRBV4-1	TRBJ2-3	CASSQEARSTDTQYF	TGCGCCAGCAGCCAAGAAGCTAGGAGCACAGATACGCAGTATTTT
TRBD1	NA	TRBV7-2	TRBJ2-7	CASSPGTGGSYEQYF	TGTGCCAGCAGCCCGGGGACAGGGGGCTCCTACGAGCAGTACTTC
TRBD1	NA	TRBV7-9	TRBJ2-1	CASSLARGGFVNEQFF	TGTGCCAGCAGCTTAGCGCGAGGGGGCTTTGTAAATGAGCAGTTCTTC
NA	NA	TRBV28	TRBJ2-5	CASSTPLQETQYF	TGTGCCAGCAGTACGCCCCTACAAGAGACCCAGTACTTC
TRBD1	once	TRBV5-1	TRBJ1-2	CASSLGGQGISGYGYTF	TGCGCCAGCAGCTTGGGTGGACAGGGGATATCTGGCTATGGCTACACCTTC
NA	NA	TRBV11-2	TRBJ1-3	CASSQGASGNTIYF	TGTGCCAGCAGTCAAGGGGCCTCTGGAAACACCATATATTTT
TRBD1	NA	TRBV7-8	TRBJ1-1	CASRRSGTGGDTEAFF	TGTGCCAGCAGGCGTAGTGGGACAGGGGGGGACACTGAAGCTTTCTTT